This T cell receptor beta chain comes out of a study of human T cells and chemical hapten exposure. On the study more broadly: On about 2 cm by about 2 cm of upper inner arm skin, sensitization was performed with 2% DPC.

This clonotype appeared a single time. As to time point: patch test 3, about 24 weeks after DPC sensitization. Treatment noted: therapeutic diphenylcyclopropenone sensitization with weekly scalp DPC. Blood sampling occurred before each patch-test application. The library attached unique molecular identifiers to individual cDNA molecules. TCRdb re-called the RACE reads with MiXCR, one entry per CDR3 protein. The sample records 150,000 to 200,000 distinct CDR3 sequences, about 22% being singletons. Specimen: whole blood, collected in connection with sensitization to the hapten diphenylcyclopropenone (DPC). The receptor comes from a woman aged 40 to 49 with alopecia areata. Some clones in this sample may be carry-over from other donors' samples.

The CDR3 coding sequence is TGTGCCAGCAGGTGGACAGGGTCCGGGGAGCTGTTTTTT. As protein: CASRWTGSGELFF. This chain links TRBV27 with TRBJ2-2, with 8 nucleotides matching TRBD1. V lost 6 bases to trimming and J lost 6 bases; unmatched junction nucleotides: 3. Per the germline V gene, CDR1 is MNHEY and CDR2 is SMNVEV (reference sequence). CDR3 length: 13 amino acids.